Sequencing of this T cell receptor beta chain was carried out in a study of T cells in localized non-small cell lung cancer. Study-level points and caveats: Because sequencing included only one region (of the tumor), heterogeneity remains possible. Appearance in adjacent lung was seen for a median 57 of the top 100 tumor clones. Higher adjacent-lung clonality was associated with shorter survival. Measurement of T cell clonality placed uninvolved adjacent lung highest, above the level in tumor.

Regarding this clone: Its antigen is not known.

Germline values: CDR1 LNHDA, CDR2 SQIVND (reference sequence). This CDR3 comprises 17 residues. V was cut by 5 bases and J by 0 bases, with 14 bases left in between. The table came from immunoSEQ multiplex PCR; TCRdb's copy has only in-frame clones and leaves some out. The sample shows around 41,000 clones, 86% of them seen only once. Specimen: peripheral blood, collected before any cancer treatment. This rearrangement joins TRBV19 to TRBJ2-6, with TRBD2 as a possible D gene (5 bases). This clonotype was sampled from a woman between 18 and 55 years old with stage III lung adenocarcinoma. For the CDR3, the DNA is TGTGCCAGTAGTTCATGGACTCCGTTCTCTGGGGCCAACGTCCTGACTTTC. Its translation is CASSSWTPFSGANVLTF.